The rows below give T cell receptor beta chains drawn from one sample of a study of Graves' ophthalmopathy and Graves' hyperthyroidism. TCRdb reprocessed the multiplex PCR reads via MiXCR and lists one record per CDR3 protein. The top ten clones hold about 7% of a sample with 350,000 to 400,000 distinct CDR3 sequences, 15% of them seen once. Sample: peripheral blood. The receptors derive from a woman aged 18 to 35 with stable Graves' hyperthyroidism. Each CDR3 is given with its conserved first and last residue. Fields, in order: V gene, clone size, D gene, J gene, CDR3 protein, CDR3 DNA. A D gene is named only where the DNA matches it firmly. Part of the rows lack a size; the others show once, few, many or a class for expanded clones.

>TRBV7-6|many|TRBD1|TRBJ1-6
CASSLALDRVNSPLHF
TGTGCCAGCAGCTTAGCGCTGGACAGGGTGAATTCACCCCTCCACTTT
>TRBV19|NA|NA|TRBJ1-5
CASSIYGGSNQPQHF
TGTGCCAGTAGTATCTACGGGGGTAGCAATCAGCCCCAGCATTTT
>TRBV18|many|TRBD2|TRBJ2-7
CASSRPGLAGEQYF
TGTGCCAGCTCCCGCCCGGGACTAGCTGGAGAGCAGTACTTC
>TRBV11-2|few|NA|TRBJ2-5
CASSYETQETQYF
TGTGCCAGCAGCTACGAGACTCAAGAGACCCAGTACTTC
>TRBV7-2|many|TRBD2|TRBJ2-7
CASSLARGGNEQYF
TGTGCCAGCAGCTTAGCGCGGGGGGGCAACGAGCAGTACTTC
>TRBV28|many|NA|TRBJ2-2
CASSYGPRELFF
TGTGCCAGCAGTTACGGGCCTCGGGAGCTGTTTTTT
>TRBV7-2|many|NA|TRBJ1-3
CASSSSRRSGNTIYF
TGTGCCAGCAGCTCCTCGAGGCGCTCTGGAAACACCATATATTTT
>TRBV19|many|NA|TRBJ2-4
CASSSKDSLLIVGNIQYF
TGTGCCAGTAGTAGCAAAGACAGCCTTCTTATTGTTGGAAACATTCAGTACTTC
>TRBV12-3/TRBV12-4|few|NA|TRBJ1-1
CASSFSRGSTEAFF
TGTGCCAGCAGTTTTTCGCGGGGGAGCACTGAAGCTTTCTTT
>TRBV27|many|NA|TRBJ2-2
CASSSPGQNTGELFF
TGTGCCAGCAGTTCACCGGGACAAAACACCGGGGAGCTGTTTTTT
>TRBV6-2/TRBV6-3|many|NA|TRBJ1-1
CASSYVRTNTEAFF
TGTGCCAGCAGTTACGTCCGGACGAACACTGAAGCTTTCTTT
>TRBV6-1|many|NA|TRBJ2-7
CASRGRREEQYF
TGTGCCAGCAGAGGGAGGAGGGAAGAGCAGTACTTC
>TRBV19|many|NA|TRBJ1-3
CASNRLDGNTIYF
TGTGCCAGTAACAGGCTGGATGGAAACACCATATATTTT
>TRBV20-1|many|TRBD1|TRBJ1-5
CSASGWTGKDQPQHF
TGCAGTGCTAGTGGCTGGACAGGGAAGGATCAGCCCCAGCATTTT
>TRBV20-1|NA|NA|TRBJ2-7
CSAQGQTYEQYF
TGCAGTGCACAAGGACAGACCTACGAGCAGTACTTC
>TRBV11-3|many|NA|TRBJ1-2
CASSSTGFSYTF
TGTGCCAGCAGCTCAACAGGGTTTAGCTACACCTTC
>TRBV6-2/TRBV6-3|many|NA|TRBJ1-2
CASRRGYGYTF
TGTGCCAGCCGACGGGGCTATGGCTACACCTTC
>TRBV6-2/TRBV6-3|many|NA|TRBJ1-1
CASSYGGIEAFF
TGTGCCAGCAGTTATGGAGGGATTGAAGCTTTCTTT
>TRBV5-1|many|NA|TRBJ1-6
CASSFGPRIGSPLHF
TGCGCCAGCAGCTTTGGGCCTCGGATCGGGTCACCCCTCCACTTT
>TRBV7-8|NA|NA|TRBJ2-5
CASSPRIHGSPRETQYF
TGTGCCAGCAGCCCTAGAATCCATGGTTCCCCACGAGAGACCCAGTACTTC
>TRBV6-2/TRBV6-3|many|NA|TRBJ1-2
CASSQPPGRMIYGYTF
TGTGCCAGCAGTCAGCCCCCGGGACGGATGATCTATGGCTACACCTTC
>TRBV29-1|many|NA|TRBJ1-1
CSVPGSRTEAFF
TGCAGCGTTCCAGGGAGTCGCACTGAAGCTTTCTTT
>TRBV5-1|many|TRBD2|TRBJ2-7
CASREGRGDEQYF
TGCGCCAGCAGGGAGGGCCGGGGGGACGAGCAGTACTTC
>TRBV12-3/TRBV12-4|many|TRBD1|TRBJ1-1
CASSHRGPNTEAFF
TGTGCCAGCAGTCACAGGGGCCCGAACACTGAAGCTTTCTTT
>TRBV12-3/TRBV12-4|many|NA|TRBJ1-1
CASRQGNGNTEAFF
TGTGCCAGCAGGCAGGGGAATGGGAACACTGAAGCTTTCTTT
>TRBV12-3/TRBV12-4|many|NA|TRBJ1-5
CASSLVLTNQPQHF
TGTGCCAGCAGTTTAGTCCTTACCAATCAGCCCCAGCATTTT
>TRBV12-3/TRBV12-4|many|NA|TRBJ2-2
CASSSTVIGELFF
TGTGCCAGCAGCTCAACAGTCATCGGGGAGCTGTTTTTT
>TRBV25-1|many|TRBD2|TRBJ2-5
CASRGSGRAATQYF
TGTGCCAGCAGGGGGTCGGGGAGGGCCGCGACCCAGTACTTC
>TRBV24-1|many|NA|TRBJ1-2
CATSDWGRNYGYTF
TGTGCCACCAGTGATTGGGGGCGGAACTATGGCTACACCTTC
>TRBV2|many|TRBD1|TRBJ1-6
CASSERAGQGGSPLHF
TGTGCCAGCAGTGAGAGGGCGGGACAGGGGGGATCACCCCTCCACTTT
>TRBV11-2|many|NA|TRBJ1-2
CASSSIGRTLNYGYTF
TGTGCCAGCAGCTCTATCGGCAGAACGCTTAACTATGGCTACACCTTC
>TRBV11-2|NA|NA|TRBJ2-2
CASSLLTPWRVGELFF
TGTGCCAGCAGCTTACTCACACCCTGGCGGGTCGGGGAGCTGTTTTTT
>TRBV7-9|NA|TRBD1|TRBJ2-5
CASSFGEGAQETQYF
TGTGCCAGCAGCTTCGGAGAGGGGGCTCAAGAGACCCAGTACTTC
>TRBV3-1|few|NA|TRBJ2-5
CASSQDGGETQYF
TGTGCCAGCAGCCAAGATGGAGGAGAGACCCAGTACTTC
>TRBV25-1|many|NA|TRBJ1-1
CASSVKGIFTEAFF
TGTGCCAGCAGTGTAAAGGGGATCTTCACTGAAGCTTTCTTT
>TRBV27|many|NA|TRBJ1-2
CASSLRGTSLRGYTF
TGTGCCAGCAGTTTAAGGGGGACCTCATTGAGGGGCTACACCTTC
>TRBV6-1|many|NA|TRBJ1-2
CASRDQGGYGYTF
TGTGCCAGCAGAGACCAGGGCGGCTATGGCTACACCTTC
>TRBV2|NA|NA|TRBJ1-5
CASRGIDQPQHF
TGTGCCAGCAGGGGTATTGATCAGCCCCAGCATTTT
>TRBV20-1|NA|NA|TRBJ1-5
CSARYSNQPQHF
TGCAGTGCCAGATACAGTAATCAGCCCCAGCATTTT
>TRBV10-3|many|NA|TRBJ1-2
CAISEEWRLGESGYTF
TGTGCCATCAGTGAGGAATGGCGTCTCGGGGAATCTGGCTACACCTTC
>TRBV24-1|NA|TRBD2|TRBJ2-3
CATSASGGVDTQYF
TGTGCCACCAGCGCGAGCGGGGGCGTAGATACGCAGTATTTT
>TRBV6-5|many|TRBD2|TRBJ2-5
CASSYSTGAGGRTQYF
TGTGCCAGCAGTTACTCTACCGGGGCGGGGGGCAGGACCCAGTACTTC
>TRBV11-2|many|NA|TRBJ2-5
CASSSTGSYQETQYF
TGTGCCAGCAGCTCCACAGGGTCCTACCAAGAGACCCAGTACTTC
>TRBV7-3|few|NA|TRBJ1-2
CATSRGIPDNYGYTF
TGTGCCACCTCGAGGGGAATCCCAGATAACTATGGCTACACCTTC
>TRBV6-2/TRBV6-3|NA|NA|TRBJ1-1
CGTRDPPLLAFF
TGTGGAACCCGGGACCCCCCCCTACTAGCTTTCTTT
>TRBV12-3/TRBV12-4|few|TRBD1|TRBJ1-1
CASITKGTARSEAFF
TGTGCCAGCATCACGAAAGGGACAGCGAGATCTGAAGCTTTCTTT
>TRBV28|NA|NA|TRBJ2-6
CASSSPGKAGANVLTF
TGTGCCAGCAGTTCTCCAGGGAAGGCTGGGGCCAACGTCCTGACTTTC
>TRBV7-2|many|TRBD1|TRBJ1-2
CASSKTGNGYTF
TGTGCCAGCAGCAAGACAGGGAACGGCTACACCTTC
>TRBV7-3|many|NA|TRBJ1-6
CASSLNDYNSPLHF
TGTGCCAGCAGCTTAAACGATTATAATTCACCCCTCCACTTT
>TRBV10-3|NA|TRBD1|TRBJ2-4
CAIGQVLGLAKNIKYF
TGTGCCATAGGACAGGTTTTGGGTCTAGCCAAAAACATTAAGTACTTC
>TRBV12-3/TRBV12-4|many|TRBD1|TRBJ2-7
CASSLGATGEGFYEQYF
TGTGCCAGCAGTTTAGGAGCGACAGGGGAAGGATTCTACGAGCAGTACTTC
>TRBV2|many|NA|TRBJ2-7
CASSEDGAIDEQYF
TGTGCCAGCAGTGAAGATGGGGCGATTGACGAGCAGTACTTC
>TRBV4-1|few|NA|TRBJ1-1
CASSRPLQGRRTGAFF
TGCGCCAGCAGCCGGCCACTTCAGGGGAGGAGGACTGGAGCTTTCTTT
>TRBV7-9|many|NA|TRBJ1-1
CASSFGRGRNTEAFF
TGTGCCAGCAGCTTCGGAAGAGGGAGGAACACTGAAGCTTTCTTT
>TRBV5-1|NA|TRBD1|TRBJ1-2
CASSLNTQGAYGYTF
TGCGCCAGCAGCCTGAATACACAGGGGGCCTATGGCTACACCTTC